These 10 T cell receptor beta chains originate from one sample sequenced in a study of blood T cell repertoires in COVID-19. Only in-frame clones appear in the TCRdb table, and some are missing; sequencing was by immunoSEQ multiplex PCR. This sample has a few hundred thousand clones, with 80% to 90% found just once. Sequencing was performed on peripheral blood. The receptors were sampled from a man between 50 and 59 years old with active or convalescent COVID-19.

The chain links TRBV5-6 to TRBJ2-7, with a tentative D call TRBD2 (5 bases). CDR3 size: 15 residues. Trimming removed 0 bases from V and 3 bases from J, with 13 bases in between. The germline CDR1 and CDR2 sequences are SGHDT and YYEEEE. CDR3 coding DNA: TGTGCCAGCAGCTTGGTCCCCGGGGTTAACTACGAGCAGTACTTC. Protein product: CASSLVPGVNYEQYF.

The chain links TRBV3-1 (or the pseudogene TRBV3-2) to TRBJ2-3; no reliable D call. CDR3 length equals 11 residues. Looked up from germline, CDR1 is LGHDT and CDR2 is YNNKEL (reference sequence). V was trimmed by 3 bases and J by 11 bases, leaving 9 bases between them. CDR3 amino acids: CASSHRSQQYF. The CDR3 DNA follows: TGTGCCAGCAGCCATAGATCCCAGCAGTATTTT.

The V and J genes are TRBV11-2 and TRBJ2-7, with 15 nucleotides matching TRBD2. The V and J ends lost 4 bases and 2 bases, in that order; junction bases with no gene match: 3. The CDR3 contains 16 residues. Germline assignment: CDR1 SGHAT and CDR2 FQNNGV. The CDR3 nucleotides are TGTGCCAGCAGCTCCTGGACTAGCGGGAGGGCCTACGAGCAGTACTTC. It is translated as CASSSWTSGRAYEQYF. Full variable domain (missing parts from reference TRBV11-2 and TRBJ2-7): EAGVAQSPRYKIIEKRQSVAFWCNPISGHATLYWYQQILGQGPKLLIQFQNNGVVDDSQLPKDRFSAERLKGVDSTLKIQPAKLEDSAVYLCASSSWTSGRAYEQYFGPGTRLTVT.

This clone was recorded once. In DNA form, the CDR3 reads TGTGCCAGCAGCACCCCGCCGGGGTGGGGGCGAGGCACAGATACGCAGTATTTT. Residues: CASSTPPGWGRGTDTQYF. The chain uses TRBV11-2 and TRBJ2-3; tentative D call: TRBD1 (6 bases). This CDR3 has 18 amino acids. The V end was cut by 5 bases, the J end by 1 base, with 22 bases between. CDR1 and CDR2 from the germline V gene are SGHAT and FQNNGV.

In its sample, this clone was seen a few times. The chain carries TRBV5-4 and TRBJ1-2; D might be TRBD1 (6 bases). The V gene lost 2 bases and the J gene lost 6 bases, with 8 bases spanning the gap. Germline V gene data show CDR1 as SGHNT and CDR2 as YYREEE (reference sequence). The CDR3 extends over 12 amino acids. CDR3 region: CASSLRQDGYTF. CDR3 DNA sequence: TGTGCCAGCAGCTTAAGACAGGATGGCTACACCTTC.

A remark on this clone: Different DNA sequences within this sample yield the same CDR3. The gene calls are TRBV6-5 and TRBJ1-1; D perhaps matches TRBD1 (5 bases). The germline gives CDR1 MNHEY, CDR2 SVGAGI. Trimming left V 2 bases short and J 2 bases short, with 9 bases between. This CDR3 has 14 residues. The CDR3 DNA reads as TGTGCCAGCAGTTACACGGGGGGAAACACTGAAGCTTTCTTT. It specifies CASSYTGGNTEAFF.

The rearrangement links TRBV28 to TRBJ1-5; 11 nucleotides match TRBD1. Per germline, CDR1 MDHEN and CDR2 SYDVKM. The CDR3 has 15 residues. V lost 5 bases to trimming and J lost 6 bases; unmatched junction nucleotides: 6. CDR3 loop: CASSLGTGGTQPQHF. CDR3 sequence (DNA): TGTGCCAGCAGTCTTGGGACAGGGGGTACTCAGCCCCAGCATTTT.

This clone has just one count. V gene TRBV5-6 combines with J gene TRBJ1-1; 9 nucleotides match TRBD1. CDR1 and CDR2 (germline): SGHDT, YYEEEE. The trim removed 0 bases at V and 7 bases at J, leaving 4 bases unmatched. The CDR3 is made up of 14 amino acids. The DNA of the CDR3 is TGTGCCAGCAGCTTGGGTACAGGGGGCTATGAAGCTTTCTTT. It encodes CASSLGTGGYEAFF.

V usage is TRBV7-2 and J usage is TRBJ2-2; possibly TRBD2 for D (5 bases). V was trimmed by 7 bases and J by 8 bases, leaving 11 bases between them. There are 12 residues in the CDR3. CDR1 and CDR2 (germline): SGHTA, FQGNSA. DNA of the CDR3: TGTGCCAGCACCCGGGGAGCGGGGGAGCTGTTTTTT. It translates to CASTRGAGELFF.

This sequence joins TRBV4-3 and TRBJ2-7; TRBD2 might be the D (5 bases). Trimming pared 1 base from V and 7 bases from J, leaving 20 bases between. This CDR3 spans 16 amino acids. In germline, CDR1 is LGHNA, CDR2 YSLEER. This CDR3 reads CASSQVALRDLGEQYF. The CDR3 nucleotides read TGCGCCAGCAGCCAAGTGGCGTTACGGGATCTTGGAGAGCAGTACTTC.